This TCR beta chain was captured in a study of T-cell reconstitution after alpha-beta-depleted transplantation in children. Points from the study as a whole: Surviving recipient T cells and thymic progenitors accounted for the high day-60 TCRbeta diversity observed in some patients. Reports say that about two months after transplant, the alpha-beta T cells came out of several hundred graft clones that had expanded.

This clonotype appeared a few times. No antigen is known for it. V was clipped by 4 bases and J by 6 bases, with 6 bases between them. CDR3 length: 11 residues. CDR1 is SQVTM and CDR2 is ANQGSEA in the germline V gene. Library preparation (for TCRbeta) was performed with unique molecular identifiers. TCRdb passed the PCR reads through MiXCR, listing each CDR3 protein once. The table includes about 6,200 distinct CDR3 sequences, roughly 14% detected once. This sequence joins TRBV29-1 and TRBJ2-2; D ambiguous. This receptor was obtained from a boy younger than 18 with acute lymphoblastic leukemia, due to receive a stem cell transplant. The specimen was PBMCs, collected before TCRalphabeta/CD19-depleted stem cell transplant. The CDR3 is CSVVIPGELFF. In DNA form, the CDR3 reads TGCAGCGTTGTAATCCCCGGGGAGCTGTTTTTT.